This T cell receptor beta chain was profiled in a study of T-cell reconstitution after alpha-beta-depleted transplantation in children. Study-wide findings and caveats: Diversity of TCRbeta at day 60 was high in some patients, arising from surviving recipient T cells and thymic progenitors. The study reportedly traced alpha-beta T cells about two months after transplant to several hundred expanded graft clones. T-cell counts and diversity at one year following transplant were attributed mainly to newly produced T cells.

This CDR3 region has 14 residues. V lost 1 base, J lost 5 bases, and 14 bases lay in between. Germline V gives CDR1 DFQATT, CDR2 SNEGSKA (reference sequence). This clonotype was seen repeatedly, ten times or more. The target antigen is unknown. Construction of the TCRbeta library involved unique molecular identifiers. Each CDR3 protein gets one entry after TCRdb re-called the PCR reads with MiXCR. Among around 94,000 distinct CDR3 sequences listed, around 5.9% were seen once. The chain joins TRBV20-1 to TRBJ2-5; D gene ambiguous. Sequenced here: PBMCs, mostly from graft donor cells, sampled 60 days after TCRalphabeta/CD19-depleted stem cell transplant. The TCR originated in a female patient aged 2-9 years who had a stem cell transplant for Fanconi anemia, so the T cells may come from the graft donor. The CDR3: CSARGVDVVETQYF. The DNA of the CDR3 is TGCAGTGCTAGAGGGGTGGACGTTGTGGAGACCCAGTACTTC.